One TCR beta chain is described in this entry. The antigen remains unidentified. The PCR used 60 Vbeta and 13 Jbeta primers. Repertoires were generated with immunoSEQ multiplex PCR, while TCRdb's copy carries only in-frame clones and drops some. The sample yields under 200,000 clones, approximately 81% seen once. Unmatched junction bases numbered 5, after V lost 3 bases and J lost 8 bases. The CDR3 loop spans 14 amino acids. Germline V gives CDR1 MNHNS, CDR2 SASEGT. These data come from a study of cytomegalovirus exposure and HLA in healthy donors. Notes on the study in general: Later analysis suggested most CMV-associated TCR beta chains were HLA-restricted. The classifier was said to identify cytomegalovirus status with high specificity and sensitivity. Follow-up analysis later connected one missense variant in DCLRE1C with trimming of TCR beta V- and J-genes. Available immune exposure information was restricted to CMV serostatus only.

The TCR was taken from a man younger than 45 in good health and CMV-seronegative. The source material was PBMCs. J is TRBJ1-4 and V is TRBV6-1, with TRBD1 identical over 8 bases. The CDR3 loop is CASSDPTGVEKLFF. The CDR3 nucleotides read TGTGCCAGCAGTGACCCGACAGGGGTCGAAAAACTGTTTTTT.